The 30 T cell receptor beta chains in this list originate from one sample, sequenced in a study of cytomegalovirus exposure and HLA in healthy donors. Use of 60 Vbeta and 13 Jbeta primers characterized the PCR. Produced via immunoSEQ multiplex PCR; TCRdb's table is partial and in-frame only. Of 90,000 to 100,000 clones listed, 76% were seen once; the top ten hold 1.5% to 2.5%. Sequenced sample: PBMCs. These receptors were obtained from a man in his forties or fifties in good health and CMV-seronegative.

J is TRBJ1-3 and V is TRBV18; D is undetermined. CDR1 KGHSH and CDR2 LQKENI come from the germline V gene. Trimming removed 1 base at V and 0 bases at J, with 7 bases between. The CDR3 contains 15 residues. The CDR3 region is CASSPQESSGNTIYF. DNA of the CDR3: TGTGCCAGCTCACCACAGGAGAGCTCTGGAAACACCATATATTTT.

The chain combines TRBV19 with TRBJ1-1; 9 nucleotides match TRBD1. The germline gives CDR1 LNHDA, CDR2 SQIVND (reference sequence). The V segment lost 6 bases and the J segment 0 bases; nucleotides outside the gene matches: 8. The CDR3 has 16 amino acids. Here the CDR3 reads CASSQGQGNVNTEAFF. The CDR3 DNA reads as TGTGCCAGTAGCCAAGGACAGGGGAATGTGAACACTGAAGCTTTCTTT.

This clone was recorded only once. The chain carries TRBV10-1 and TRBJ1-4, with D maybe TRBD1 (6 bases). Between the trimmed V and J ends, which lost 5 bases and 7 bases, there was a span of 17 bases. The germline V gene encodes CDR1 WNHNN and CDR2 SYGVQD (reference sequence). The length of the CDR3 is 15 residues. The CDR3 spells CASSRSSGAGEKLFF. CDR3 bases: TGCGCCAGCAGTCGATCCTCAGGGGCGGGTGAAAAACTGTTTTTT.

V gene TRBV29-1 combines with J gene TRBJ1-2, with no clear D. The CDR3 length is 13 residues. V lost 6 bases to trimming and J lost 6 bases, with 17 bases between them. Per the germline V gene, CDR1 is SQVTM and CDR2 is ANQGSEA. CDR3 region: CSVVIDMDNGYTF. The CDR3 region has the DNA TGCAGCGTCGTCATAGACATGGATAATGGCTACACCTTC.

The chain uses TRBV27 and TRBJ1-1; D gene unclear. This CDR3 comprises 13 residues. With 2 bases removed from V and 3 bases from J, the gap between germline ends came to 7 bases. Germline V gene lookup returns CDR1 MNHEY and CDR2 SMNVEV (reference sequence). The CDR3 region is CASSLTGDTEAFF. The CDR3 nucleotides read TGTGCCAGCAGTTTAACGGGAGACACTGAAGCTTTCTTT.

Worth noting for this clone: Other DNA variants within this sample encode the same CDR3. The V and J genes are TRBV19 and TRBJ1-1; a possible D gene is TRBD1 (5 bases). The germline gives CDR1 LNHDA, CDR2 SQIVND (reference sequence). This CDR3 has 13 amino acids. V lost 3 bases to trimming and J lost 1 base, with 6 bases between them. The CDR3 region is CASSIQGNTEAFF. The CDR3 nucleotides read TGTGCCAGTAGTATTCAGGGGAACACTGAAGCTTTCTTT.

The DNA for the CDR3 is TGCGCCACCGAAAGACAGGGGGCGCGCACTGAAGCTTTCTTT. Its translation: CATERQGARTEAFF. The rearrangement joins TRBV10-1 to TRBJ1-1; 10 bases are a match to TRBD1. Trimming cost V 10 bases and J 4 bases; bases outside gene matches: 9. CDR3 length equals 14 residues. Germline V gene data show CDR1 as WNHNN and CDR2 as SYGVQD (reference sequence).

The V call is TRBV5-1, the J call TRBJ2-3; 8 nucleotides agree with TRBD2. Trimming took 5 bases from V and 5 from J; bases not matched to a gene: 10. CDR1 is SGHRS and CDR2 is YFSETQ in the germline V gene. The CDR3 runs to 15 residues. The CDR3 region is CASSRSGSGGDTQYF. CDR3 bases: TGCGCCAGCAGTCGAAGCGGGAGCGGGGGAGATACGCAGTATTTT.

The V gene is TRBV6-6, the J gene TRBJ2-1; 10 nucleotides agree with TRBD2. The CDR3 has 16 residues. Germline V CDR1 and CDR2: MNHNY, SVGAGI (reference sequence). V lost 6 bases to trimming and J lost 4 bases; unmatched junction nucleotides: 9. The CDR3 nucleotides read TGTGCCAGCAGAAACCCTAGCGGGGGACCTTACAATGAGCAGTTCTTC. Its protein is CASRNPSGGPYNEQFF.

This chain connects TRBV7-7 to TRBJ2-1; 7 bases align to TRBD2. Germline lookup yields CDR1 SSHAT and CDR2 FNYEAQ (reference sequence). The V segment lost 3 bases and the J segment 5 bases; nucleotides outside the gene matches: 7. The CDR3 has 15 residues. CDR3 residues: CASSLGGSLNNEQFF. The CDR3 DNA follows: TGTGCCAGCAGCTTGGGCGGGAGCTTAAACAATGAGCAGTTCTTC.

The DNA of the CDR3 is TGTGCCAGCAGCTTCTACAGGGGTCGTGGCTACACCTTC. This sequence encodes CASSFYRGRGYTF. The chain has TRBV5-4 and TRBJ1-2; TRBD1 aligns across 7 bases. This CDR3 has 13 amino acids. V shed 2 bases, J shed 7 bases, and the junction held 5 bases outside the gene matches. CDR1 SGHNT and CDR2 YYREEE come from the germline V gene (reference sequence).

Written as DNA, the CDR3 is TGTGCCAGCAGCAGTCCGGGACAATGGTACTTC. This encodes CASSSPGQWYF. This chain links TRBV7-6 with TRBJ2-5; TRBD1 might be the D (6 bases). Trimming took off 5 bases at V and 13 bases at J, with 14 bases between the two ends. This CDR3 has 11 amino acids. Germline CDR1 SGHVS, CDR2 FNYEAQ.

The chain couples TRBV27 to TRBJ2-4; maybe TRBD1 (6 bases). The CDR3 contains 14 residues. V lost 6 bases, J lost 5 bases, and 14 bases lay in between. Germline V gene data show CDR1 as MNHEY and CDR2 as SMNVEV (reference sequence). The CDR3 DNA sequence: TGTGCCAGCAGGAACAGGGCCATCGAAAACATTCAGTACTTC. It translates to CASRNRAIENIQYF.

The chain couples TRBV6-5 to TRBJ1-1; 7 bases map to TRBD1. This CDR3 is 12 amino acids long. Losses at the gene ends were 2 bases for V and 11 bases for J; bases not matched to a gene: 5. CDR1 and CDR2 (germline): MNHEY, SVGAGI. CDR3 residues: CASSYERGHAFF. Here the CDR3 DNA reads TGTGCCAGCAGTTACGAAAGGGGGCATGCTTTCTTT.

The V gene is TRBV7-2, the J gene TRBJ2-7; unclear D gene. The V end lost 4 bases, the J end lost 2 bases, and 12 bases lay between the germline ends. The CDR3 is 14 residues long. CDR1 is SGHTA, CDR2 FQGNSA, per germline. The CDR3 loop reads CASSSRVLTYEQYF. The CDR3 nucleotides are TGTGCCAGCAGCTCCCGGGTCCTTACCTACGAGCAGTACTTC. The full variable domain, with the rest looked up from reference TRBV7-2 and TRBJ2-7, is GAGVSQSPSNKVTEKGKDVELRCDPISGHTALYWYRQSLGQGLEFLIYFQGNSAPDKSGLPSDRFSAERTGGSVSTLTIQRTQQEDSAVYLCASSSRVLTYEQYFGPGTRLTVT.

The chain recombines TRBV27 with TRBJ2-5; TRBD2 aligns across 9 bases. The last part of the DNA fits TRBJ2-7 better; the J call may be wrong. The CDR3 runs 19 residues. Per germline, CDR1 MNHEY and CDR2 SMNVEV (reference sequence). The CDR3 coding sequence is TGTGCCAGCAGTTCGCAAACCCGAACCACTAGCGGGTATACCTACGAGCAGTACTTC. Translation gives CASSSQTRTTSGYTYEQYF.

The chain employs TRBV28 and TRBJ2-7; 12 bases are shared with TRBD1. Germline-derived CDR1 and CDR2 are MDHEN and SYDVKM. CDR3 length equals 19 residues. V lost 2 bases, J lost 1 base, and 12 bases stayed unmatched. DNA of the CDR3: TGTGCCAGCAGTTTAAGGCGGGACAGGGGGCAGGTGAAATCCTACGAGCAGTACTTC. Amino acids: CASSLRRDRGQVKSYEQYF.

V is TRBV7-9 and J is TRBJ2-7; TRBD2 is a possible D gene (5 bases). Germline V gene sequence: CDR1 SEHNR, CDR2 FQNEAQ (reference sequence). Trimming left V 3 bases short and J 2 bases short, with 11 bases between. The CDR3 is 14 residues long. Here the CDR3 reads CASSLRSGTYEQYF. The CDR3, as DNA: TGTGCCAGCAGCTTGCGTTCGGGAACCTACGAGCAGTACTTC. Full variable domain (missing parts from reference TRBV7-9 and TRBJ2-7): DTGVSQNPRHKITKRGQNVTFRCDPISEHNRLYWYRQTLGQGPEFLTYFQNEAQLEKSRLLSDRFSAERPKGSFSTLEIQRTEQGDSAMYLCASSLRSGTYEQYFGPGTRLTVT.

As concerns this clone: Compared with germline, one end of the junction differs, possibly owing to a read error. The V and J genes are TRBV7-9 and TRBJ2-7; the match to TRBD2 covers 14 bases. The germline V gene has CDR1 SEHNR and CDR2 FQNEAQ (reference sequence). This CDR3 spans 17 amino acids. CDR3 in amino acids: CSSSPSLGLAGAHEQYF. DNA of the CDR3: TGTTCCAGCAGCCCCTCCCTGGGACTAGCGGGAGCCCACGAGCAGTACTTC.

This clone has a handful of counts. The chain is built from TRBV7-2 and TRBJ2-1; TRBD2 aligns across 11 bases. J gave up 4 bases and V 4 bases, and 9 bases lay outside the gene matches. The CDR3 contains 17 residues. Germline values: CDR1 SGHTA, CDR2 FQGNSA. CDR3 loop: CASSWRLAGRLYNEQFF. CDR3 nucleotide sequence: TGTGCCAGCAGCTGGAGACTAGCGGGGAGATTGTACAATGAGCAGTTCTTC.

This clone was observed once. This chain links TRBV5-6 with TRBJ1-5; 7 bases agree with TRBD1. This CDR3 comprises 16 residues. Germline-derived CDR1 and CDR2 are SGHDT and YYEEEE. Germline trimming cut 5 bases from V and 8 bases from J; bases unmatched to any gene: 16. The CDR3 DNA sequence: TGTGCCAGCAGTTCTACCACCGGGACAGCAAGAAAGCCCCAGCATTTT. Protein sequence: CASSSTTGTARKPQHF.

The V call is TRBV18, the J call TRBJ1-5, with D possibly being TRBD1 (5 bases). Germline CDR1 is KGHSH and CDR2 is LQKENI. The CDR3 extends over 15 amino acids. Trimming stripped 2 bases from V and 4 bases from J, with 12 bases between. The CDR3 loop is CASSPEQASNQPQHF. In DNA form, the CDR3 reads TGTGCCAGCTCACCAGAACAGGCATCAAATCAGCCCCAGCATTTT. The full variable domain, with the rest looked up from reference TRBV18 and TRBJ1-5, is NAGVMQNPRHLVRRRGQEARLRCSPMKGHSHVYWYRQLPEEGLKFMVYLQKENIIDESGMPKERFSAEFPKEGPSILRIQQVVRGDSAAYFCASSPEQASNQPQHFGDGTRLSIL.

The chain links TRBV5-1 to TRBJ2-7; 8 positions match TRBD1. The CDR3 is 14 amino acids. Unmatched junction bases numbered 4, after V lost 5 bases and J lost 0 bases. Germline V lookup: CDR1 SGHRS, CDR2 YFSETQ. The CDR3 DNA reads as TGCGCCAGCAGACAACAGGGGGACTCCTACGAGCAGTACTTC. Protein: CASRQQGDSYEQYF.

V gene TRBV29-1 combines with J gene TRBJ1-4; D call uncertain. V gave up 1 base and J gave up 5 bases, with 11 bases separating them. CDR1 is SQVTM, CDR2 ANQGSEA, per germline. The CDR3 covers 14 residues. CDR3 protein: CSVEVPGLNEKLFF. In nucleotides, the CDR3 is TGCAGCGTTGAAGTTCCGGGGTTAAATGAAAAACTGTTTTTT.

V gene TRBV4-3 combines with J gene TRBJ2-7, with 9 bases identical to TRBD1. The CDR3 has 17 amino acids. V lost 4 bases, J lost 5 bases, and 15 bases stayed unmatched. Germline CDR1 is LGHNA and CDR2 is YSLEER. CDR3 nucleotides: TGCGCCAGCAGCCCGAAGGGACCCGGGACAGGGTCGAACGAGCAGTACTTC. Residues: CASSPKGPGTGSNEQYF.

This chain's CDR3 is CASSTPDTYEQYF. The CDR3 DNA is TGTGCCAGCAGTACCCCTGACACATACGAGCAGTACTTC. The chain joins TRBV6-5 to TRBJ2-7; D gene uncertain. The V end was cut by 5 bases, the J end by 4 bases, with 12 bases between. The CDR3 is 13 residues long. The germline V gene has CDR1 MNHEY and CDR2 SVGAGI.

The rearrangement links TRBV28 to TRBJ1-4; 9 bases fit TRBD1. The germline V gene encodes CDR1 MDHEN and CDR2 SYDVKM. With V trimmed by 5 bases and J by 8 bases, 9 bases remained unmatched. CDR3 length: 15 residues. The CDR3 region has the DNA TGTGCCAGCAGTACCCCCGGGACAGGGCCCGAAAAACTGTTTTTT. This encodes CASSTPGTGPEKLFF.

The J gene is TRBJ1-5, the V gene TRBV30, with 7 bases fitting TRBD1. Germline V gene data show CDR1 as GTSNPN and CDR2 as SVGIG (reference sequence). J was trimmed by 5 bases and V by 5 bases; bases with no gene match: 9. The CDR3 is 14 residues long. CDR3 protein: CAWARQGEYQPQHF. CDR3 bases: TGTGCCTGGGCTCGACAGGGCGAGTATCAGCCCCAGCATTTT.

The rearrangement uses TRBV7-8 and TRBJ2-2; tentatively, D is TRBD1 (6 bases). Germline-derived CDR1 and CDR2 are SGHVS and FQNEAQ. Trimming took 4 bases from V and 6 from J, leaving 18 bases between them. CDR3 size: 16 residues. This chain's CDR3 is CASSSPTGYRAGELFF. Written as DNA, the CDR3 is TGTGCCAGCAGCTCCCCCACGGGCTACAGGGCCGGGGAGCTGTTTTTT. The full variable domain, its missing parts supplied by reference TRBV7-8 and TRBJ2-2, is GAGVSQSPRYKVAKRGQDVALRCDPISGHVSLFWYQQALGQGPEFLTYFQNEAQLDKSGLPSDRFFAERPEGSVSTLKIQRTQQEDSAVYLCASSSPTGYRAGELFFGEGSRLTVL.

The gene calls are TRBV4-3 and TRBJ2-1; D gene unclear. Germline V gives CDR1 LGHNA, CDR2 YSLEER. The CDR3 is made up of 14 amino acids. Trimming took 0 bases from V and 8 from J, leaving 11 bases between them. This chain's CDR3 is CASSQELVVDEQFF. The DNA for the CDR3 is TGCGCCAGCAGCCAAGAATTAGTTGTCGATGAGCAGTTCTTC.